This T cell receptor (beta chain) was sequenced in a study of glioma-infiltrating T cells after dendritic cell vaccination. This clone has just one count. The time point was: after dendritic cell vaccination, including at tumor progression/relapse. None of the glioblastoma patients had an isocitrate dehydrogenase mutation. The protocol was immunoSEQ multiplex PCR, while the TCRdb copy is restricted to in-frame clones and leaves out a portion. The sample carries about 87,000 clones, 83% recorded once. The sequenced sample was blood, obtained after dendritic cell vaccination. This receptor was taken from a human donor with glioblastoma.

The chain's CDR3 is CASSLSRGGSDRNTIYF. CDR3 sequence (DNA): TGTGCCAGCAGCTTGTCGCGTGGGGGCTCTGACAGAAACACCATATATTTT. This chain links TRBV5-4 with TRBJ1-3, with D perhaps matching TRBD1 (6 bases). V was trimmed by 1 base and J by 5 bases, leaving 19 bases between them. The length of the CDR3 is 17 residues. Germline loops: CDR1 SGHNT, CDR2 YYREEE (reference sequence).